Below are 27 T cell receptor beta chains sequenced from a single sample in a study of T-cell reconstitution after alpha-beta-depleted transplantation in children. Preparing the TCRbeta library involved the use of unique molecular identifiers. TCRdb reanalysed the PCR reads using MiXCR and keeps one entry per CDR3 protein. This sample yields some 200,000 distinct CDR3 sequences, of which about a tenth are seen a single time; 28% belongs to the top ten. Sequences were derived from PBMCs, sampled before TCRalphabeta/CD19-depleted stem cell transplant. These receptors were taken from a child less than two years old with acute myeloid leukemia, due to receive a stem cell transplant.

This clonotype was seen at least ten times. The chain joins TRBV20-1 to TRBJ2-7, with D possibly being TRBD2 (6 bases). Trimming cost V 1 base and J 6 bases, with 7 bases left between them. Per the germline V gene, CDR1 is DFQATT and CDR2 is SNEGSKA (reference sequence). This CDR3 region has 11 residues. The CDR3 coding sequence is TGCAGTGCTAGAGGGGGAGGCGAGCAGTACTTC. Protein product: CSARGGGEQYF.

This clonotype has at least ten counts. The chain uses TRBV20-1 and TRBJ2-7, with 16 bases that match TRBD2. Trimming removed 5 bases from V and 1 base from J; junction bases left unmatched: 5. The CDR3 covers 16 residues. The V gene's germline CDR1 is DFQATT and CDR2 SNEGSKA (reference sequence). CDR3 protein: CSAAGTSGRASYEQYF. The CDR3 DNA is TGCAGTGCTGCCGGGACTAGCGGGAGGGCATCCTACGAGCAGTACTTC.

The CDR3 reads CASITGDGANVLTF. The CDR3 DNA follows: TGTGCCAGCATCACGGGAGATGGGGCCAACGTCCTGACTTTC. This chain uses TRBV7-9 with TRBJ2-6; TRBD2 might be the D (6 bases). The CDR3 is 14 residues long. V was pared by 7 bases and J by 3 bases, with 10 bases between. CDR1 SEHNR and CDR2 FQNEAQ come from the germline V gene (reference sequence).

This clonotype has a count of ten or more. The V gene is TRBV21-1, the J gene TRBJ2-1; TRBD2, as called in the table, went unchecked against the DNA. TRBV21-1 is given as a pseudogene. The CDR3 spans 17 residues. The CDR3 coding sequence is TGTGCCAGCAGCAAGGCCGGGACTAGCGGGGTTTACAATGAGCAGTTCTTC. Protein sequence: CASSKAGTSGVYNEQFF.

This clonotype was observed many times. The chain uses TRBV10-3 and TRBJ2-3; no firm D call. Trimming removed 7 bases from V and 5 bases from J, with 7 bases in between. The germline gives CDR1 ENHRY, CDR2 SYGVKD. There are 11 residues in the CDR3. This CDR3 is CAIIFEDTQYF. The CDR3 DNA reads TGTGCCATCATTTTCGAAGATACGCAGTATTTT.

To note about this clonotype: With a much larger clone just one base away, this may be a read error. The rearrangement uses TRBV6-1 and TRBJ1-5; 7 positions agree with TRBD1. CDR3 length: 14 residues. J gave up 4 bases and V 4 bases, and 4 bases lay outside the gene matches. From germline, CDR1 is MNHNS and CDR2 SASEGT. This chain's CDR3 is CASSGDRENQPQHF. In DNA, the CDR3 is TGTGCCAGCAGTGGAGACAGGGAAAATCAGCCCCAGCATTTT.

Worth noting for this clonotype: The germline gene is not matched at one end of the junction; a read error may be the cause. The gene calls are TRBV3-1 and TRBJ1-2, with 7 bases fitting TRBD1. Per germline, CDR1 LGHDT and CDR2 YNNKEL (reference sequence). There are 15 residues in the CDR3. The CDR3 protein is CASSQGGDRRPQKVF. The CDR3 DNA reads TGTGCCAGCAGCCAGGGTGGGGACAGACGGCCTCAAAAAGTCTTC. Complete variable domain (other parts from reference TRBV3-1 and TRBJ1-2): DTAVSQTPKYLVTQMGNDKSIKCEQNLGHDTMYWYKQDSKKFLKIMFSYNNKELIINETVPNRFSPKSPDKAHLNLHINSLELGDSAVYFCASSQGGDRRPQKVFGSGTRLTVV.

This clonotype was recorded many times. This chain connects TRBV7-2 to TRBJ2-3; 8 bases fit TRBD1. The CDR3 is 15 amino acids. Trimming took 2 bases from V and 1 from J; bases not matched to a gene: 2. Per the germline V gene, CDR1 is SGHTA and CDR2 is FQGNSA. The DNA of the CDR3 is TGTGCCAGCAGCTTAATGGGACAGGGCACAGATACGCAGTATTTT. Translated, it gives CASSLMGQGTDTQYF.

The table lists this clonotype with many counts. The chain employs TRBV29-1 and TRBJ2-7; TRBD1 matches 7 bases. Germline V gene sequence: CDR1 SQVTM, CDR2 ANQGSEA. V was clipped by 0 bases and J by 0 bases; unmatched bases: 11. CDR3 size: 17 residues. CDR3 loop: CSVEDLGTAPSSYEQYF. The CDR3 coding sequence is TGCAGCGTTGAAGATCTCGGGACAGCCCCGAGCTCCTACGAGCAGTACTTC.

This clonotype was seen ten or more times. The V gene is TRBV20-1, the J gene TRBJ2-7, with D perhaps TRBD2 (6 bases). The V end lost 2 bases, the J end lost 0 bases, and 20 bases lay between the germline ends. CDR1 is DFQATT, CDR2 SNEGSKA, per germline (reference sequence). The CDR3 has 17 residues. CDR3 residues: CSARWGSGWYDSYEQYF. In DNA form, the CDR3 reads TGCAGTGCTAGATGGGGTAGCGGATGGTATGACTCCTACGAGCAGTACTTC.

The table lists this clonotype with a few counts. J is TRBJ1-1 and V is TRBV30; no clear D. The CDR3 sequence is 11 residues long. Germline CDR1 reads GTSNPN; CDR2 reads SVGIG (reference sequence). Trimming removed 0 bases from V and 8 bases from J, with 7 bases in between. DNA of the CDR3: TGTGCCTGGAGTGTACTGGGAGAAGCTTTCTTT. Its protein is CAWSVLGEAFF.

This clonotype was detected ten times or more. The chain links TRBV28 to TRBJ2-1; D not certain. This CDR3 has 16 residues. V lost 6 bases and J lost 6, with 21 bases in between. CDR1 is MDHEN and CDR2 is SYDVKM in the germline V gene. The CDR3 region has the DNA TGTGCCAGCAGCTGGATGTCGTGGCTAGGGATCAATGAGCAGTTCTTC. Translating gives CASSWMSWLGINEQFF.

This clonotype was detected many times. The J gene is TRBJ1-5, the V gene TRBV7-2; no reliable D call. CDR1 SGHTA and CDR2 FQGNSA come from the germline V gene. V lost 6 bases, J lost 2 bases, and 8 bases lay in between. The CDR3 consists of 13 residues. CDR3 DNA: TGTGCCAGCAGTTGGGCGCGCAATCAGCCCCAGCATTTT. As protein: CASSWARNQPQHF.

This clonotype was found many times. This sequence joins TRBV5-1 and TRBJ1-5; 8 nucleotides line up with TRBD1. The germline gives CDR1 SGHRS, CDR2 YFSETQ. The CDR3 is made up of 15 amino acids. Trimming cost V 2 bases and J 6 bases; bases outside gene matches: 7. This CDR3 reads CASSLAGGLGQPQHF. CDR3 sequence (DNA): TGCGCCAGCAGCTTAGCAGGGGGCCTGGGTCAGCCCCAGCATTTT.

This clonotype was seen repeatedly, ten times or more. This chain uses TRBV10-2 with TRBJ2-1; D is unclear. V shed 8 bases and J shed 9 bases, with 17 bases lying between them. The CDR3 covers 13 residues. The germline CDR1 and CDR2 sequences are WSHSY and SAAADI. Here the CDR3 reads CASEGRLGSEQFF. The CDR3 DNA sequence: TGCGCCAGCGAAGGACGGTTAGGTAGTGAGCAGTTCTTC.

This clonotype appeared many times. V and J are TRBV28 and TRBJ2-1, with 10 bases aligning to TRBD2. V lost 2 bases, J lost 0 bases, and 4 bases stayed unmatched. This CDR3 has 17 amino acids. Germline V CDR1 and CDR2: MDHEN, SYDVKM. The CDR3, as DNA: TGTGCCAGCAGTTTAGCGAGCGGGAGGGCCTCCTACAATGAGCAGTTCTTC. Translation: CASSLASGRASYNEQFF.

This clonotype was observed at least ten times. This sequence joins TRBV20-1 and TRBJ2-3; D ambiguous. The V gene lost 3 bases and the J gene lost 5 bases, with 9 bases spanning the gap. In germline, CDR1 is DFQATT, CDR2 SNEGSKA (reference sequence). CDR3 size: 12 residues. The CDR3 loop reads CSARETGDTQYF. CDR3 DNA sequence: TGCAGTGCTAGGGAAACGGGAGATACGCAGTATTTT.

This clonotype was observed many times. The chain joins TRBV20-1 to TRBJ1-3, with D uncertain. Germline-derived CDR1 and CDR2 are DFQATT and SNEGSKA (reference sequence). V was clipped by 1 base and J by 2 bases, with 9 bases between them. The CDR3 covers 14 residues. The CDR3 reads CSARAAQAGNTIYF. Here the CDR3 DNA reads TGCAGTGCTAGAGCCGCGCAGGCTGGAAACACCATATATTTT.

This clonotype was detected a few times. The chain recombines TRBV20-1 with TRBJ2-7, with D hard to call. The CDR3 is made up of 16 amino acids. The germline V and J ends were trimmed by 0 bases and 4 bases, with 19 bases remaining between them. Germline CDR1 reads DFQATT; CDR2 reads SNEGSKA (reference sequence). CDR3 amino acids: CSARDLSMGFLYEQYF. CDR3 coding DNA: TGCAGTGCTAGAGATCTGAGTATGGGATTCCTTTACGAGCAGTACTTC.

This clonotype was found many times. The V gene is TRBV29-1, the J gene TRBJ2-5, with D possibly matching TRBD1 (6 bases). Germline V lookup: CDR1 SQVTM, CDR2 ANQGSEA. V was clipped by 7 bases and J by 6 bases, with 18 bases between them. The CDR3 contains 13 residues. CDR3 sequence: CSATPQGGKTQYF. In DNA, the CDR3 is TGCAGCGCCACCCCACAGGGCGGAAAGACCCAGTACTTC.

This clonotype has ten or more counts. This chain joins TRBV28 and TRBJ1-2, with D possibly matching TRBD1 (5 bases). CDR1 is MDHEN and CDR2 is SYDVKM in the germline V gene. The CDR3 runs 15 residues. V was shortened by 0 bases and J by 3 bases, with 11 bases between the two germline ends. CDR3 loop: CASSLWGQGDYGYTF. CDR3 in DNA: TGTGCCAGCAGTTTATGGGGGCAGGGAGACTATGGCTACACCTTC.

The chain employs TRBV7-9 and TRBJ1-2; D gene ambiguous. Germline V gene data show CDR1 as SEHNR and CDR2 as FQNEAQ (reference sequence). V shed 5 bases and J shed 6 bases, with 7 bases lying between them. This CDR3 spans 11 amino acids. CDR3 nucleotide sequence: TGTGCCAGCAGCCGCCGCGATGGCTACACCTTC. It is translated as CASSRRDGYTF.

The V gene is TRBV3-1, the J gene TRBJ2-7, with 12 nucleotides matching TRBD2. J gave up 2 bases and V 5 bases, and 4 bases lay outside the gene matches. The germline V gene has CDR1 LGHDT and CDR2 YNNKEL (reference sequence). The CDR3 has 15 amino acids. CDR3 sequence reads: CASSKGLAGAYEQYF. CDR3 coding DNA: TGTGCCAGCAGCAAGGGACTAGCGGGCGCCTACGAGCAGTACTTC.

This clonotype appeared many times. The junction does not match germline at one end; this may be a read error. The V and J genes are TRBV7-9 and TRBJ1-3, with D possibly matching TRBD1 (5 bases). The length of the CDR3 is 9 residues. CDR1 is SEHNR and CDR2 is FQNEAQ in the germline V gene (reference sequence). In DNA form, the CDR3 reads TGTGCCAGCGGAGGGACCGTAAATTTT. Residues: CASGGTVNF.

At least ten counts were recorded for this clonotype. The CDR3 DNA reads TGTGCCAGCAGTTACTCGATCGACACATATGGCTACACCTTC. It is translated as CASSYSIDTYGYTF. The chain combines TRBV6-5 with TRBJ1-2; D unresolved. The length of the CDR3 is 14 residues. Germline-derived CDR1 and CDR2 are MNHEY and SVGAGI. V lost 0 bases, J lost 5 bases, and 10 bases lay in between.

This clonotype was found many times. This chain joins TRBV4-3 and TRBJ2-3, with D possibly TRBD2 on 6 matching bases. Germline V gene data show CDR1 as LGHNA and CDR2 as YSLEER. V lost 1 base to trimming and J lost 4 bases, with 12 bases between them. The CDR3 runs 15 residues. CDR3 sequence (DNA): TGCGCCAGCAGCCAAGGGGGACTCGCTCCAGATACGCAGTATTTT. As protein: CASSQGGLAPDTQYF.

This clonotype was counted at least ten times. This chain joins TRBV28 and TRBJ2-7; D remains ambiguous. The CDR3 spans 15 residues. Trimming left V 3 bases short and J 0 bases short, with 12 bases between. The germline gives CDR1 MDHEN, CDR2 SYDVKM. CDR3 in amino acids: CASSFHSGSSYEQYF. CDR3 nucleotide sequence: TGTGCCAGCAGTTTTCATTCCGGAAGCTCCTACGAGCAGTACTTC. The whole variable domain, filled in from reference TRBV28 and TRBJ2-7, reads DVKVTQSSRYLVKRTGEKVFLECVQDMDHENMFWYRQDPGLGLRLIYFSYDVKMKEKGDIPEGYSVSREKKERFSLILESASTNQTSMYLCASSFHSGSSYEQYFGPGTRLTVT.